This T cell receptor beta chain was recovered during a study of T-cell memory formation after mild COVID-19. Study observations and caveats: Pre-infection memory contained some responding clones, which suggested that cross-reactive memory had joined.

Turning to this clonotype: Its antigen is not identified.

Trimming removed 3 bases at V and 0 bases at J, with 11 bases between. The CDR3 is 15 amino acids. The germline CDR1 and CDR2 sequences are MNHEY and SVGEGT. In TCRdb, the 5' RACE reads were re-called with MiXCR into one record per CDR3 protein. The data contain 260,000 or so distinct CDR3 sequences, 16% of them singletons. The sequence derives from a man in his late teens or twenties who had mild COVID-19 (a few samples of this study predate the infection). Cell type and time point are not known. This chain links TRBV6-2 or TRBV6-3 with TRBJ1-1; D uncertain. The sample consisted of PBMCs or a T cell subset sorted from them (not recorded which). The CDR3 here is CASSYEAGLNTEAFF. The CDR3 nucleotides read TGTGCCAGCAGTTATGAGGCCGGTCTGAACACTGAAGCTTTCTTT.